One and the same sample provided the 7 T cell receptor beta chains below, sequenced in a study of T cells after yellow fever vaccination. From the 5' RACE reads, TCRdb called clonotypes with MiXCR, one entry per CDR3 protein. The data hold 450,000 to 550,000 distinct CDR3 sequences, with roughly 22% observed a single time. Sample: PBMCs, taken approximately 22 days after the first yellow fever vaccination. Source of these receptors: a man younger than 35 who received the YFV17D yellow fever vaccine.

In its sample, this clonotype was seen a few times. This sequence joins TRBV10-3 and TRBJ1-2; D uncertain. Looked up from germline, CDR1 is ENHRY and CDR2 is SYGVKD. The CDR3 runs 15 residues. V gave up 4 bases and J gave up 0 bases, with 12 bases separating them. CDR3: CAISVRPRANYGYTF. The CDR3 DNA reads as TGTGCCATCAGTGTACGTCCTCGGGCTAACTATGGCTACACCTTC.

The chain carries TRBV5-6 and TRBJ2-3, with D tentatively TRBD2 (6 bases). V shed 5 bases and J shed 1 base, with 23 bases lying between them. The CDR3 length is 18 residues. Germline loops: CDR1 SGHDT, CDR2 YYEEEE. The CDR3 is CASSLTPSLSGGTDTQYF. Written as DNA, the CDR3 is TGTGCCAGCAGTTTGACACCCAGCCTGTCGGGGGGCACAGATACGCAGTATTTT.

This clonotype was detected only a few times. This chain connects TRBV15 to TRBJ2-7; unclear D gene. From germline, CDR1 is LNHNV and CDR2 YYDKDF (reference sequence). The CDR3 is 13 amino acids. The V and J ends lost 3 bases and 5 bases respectively, with 11 bases between them. DNA for the CDR3: TGTGCCACCAGCAGCGACCGTCCAGACGAGCAGTACTTC. It is translated as CATSSDRPDEQYF.

The V call is TRBV5-1, the J call TRBJ2-1; 7 nucleotides align to TRBD2. V was clipped by 0 bases and J by 5 bases; unmatched bases: 5. CDR3 length: 15 amino acids. Looked up from germline, CDR1 is SGHRS and CDR2 is YFSETQ. DNA of the CDR3: TGCGCCAGCAGCTTGGAGGTAGCGGGTGACAATGAGCAGTTCTTC. It is translated as CASSLEVAGDNEQFF.

Only a few counts were recorded for this clonotype. The J gene is TRBJ2-5, the V gene TRBV29-1; D remains unclear. V was shortened by 1 base and J by 2 bases, with 8 bases between the two germline ends. The CDR3 spans 13 residues. CDR1 and CDR2 (germline): SQVTM, ANQGSEA. The CDR3 DNA reads TGCAGCGTTGAAGGCAGCCTGCAAGAGACCCAGTACTTC. Residues: CSVEGSLQETQYF.

This clonotype was found a few times. The chain carries TRBV6-5 and TRBJ1-1, with D unresolved. CDR1 and CDR2 from the germline V gene are MNHEY and SVGAGI. Trimming pared 2 bases from V and 1 base from J, leaving 5 bases between. This CDR3 is 13 amino acids long. The CDR3 here is CASSYERNTEAFF. The DNA for the CDR3 is TGTGCCAGCAGTTACGAGAGGAACACTGAAGCTTTCTTT.

J is TRBJ2-3 and V is TRBV7-9; TRBD1 agrees at 10 bases. Germline V lookup: CDR1 SEHNR, CDR2 FQNEAQ (reference sequence). This CDR3 spans 16 amino acids. Germline trimming cut 5 bases from V and 6 bases from J; bases unmatched to any gene: 11. The CDR3 sequence: CASSPYAGQGGDTQYF. The DNA for the CDR3 is TGTGCCAGCAGCCCCTATGCTGGACAGGGGGGTGATACGCAGTATTTT.